The 29 T cell receptor beta chains presented below share a single source sample, sequenced in a study of blood T cell repertoires in COVID-19 (dated by TCRdb to about 2020). The protocol used for the library was the immunoSEQ multiplex PCR assay. Here the immuneACCESS table is served through TCRdb, limited to in-frame sequences with V and J called. Missing clones are a known gap in these copies; in checked studies unresolved V genes cover under half, and the rest lacks a known reason. This sample gives approximately 100,000 clones in total; around 83% of them show up just once. 2.1% of the sample lies in the top ten. The sequencing sample was made of peripheral blood. The source is a human donor in a cohort sampled during active COVID-19.

The CDR3 coding sequence is TGTGCCAGCACAACCGGGACTAGCGGGAATGAGCAGTTCTTC. Translation gives CASTTGTSGNEQFF. V usage is TRBV2 and J usage is TRBJ2-1; 12 nucleotides match TRBD2. J lost 7 bases, V lost 7 bases, and 5 bases had no gene match. CDR1 is SNHLY, CDR2 FYNNEI, per germline. The CDR3 has 14 residues. The full variable domain, rest sourced from reference TRBV2 and TRBJ2-1, is EPEVTQTPSHQVTQMGQEVILRCVPISNHLYFYWYRQILGQKVEFLVSFYNNEISEKSEIFDDQFSVERPDGSNFTLKIRSTKLEDSAMYFCASTTGTSGNEQFFGPGTRLTVL.

The V call is TRBV4-1, the J call TRBJ2-1, with TRBD2 matching 7 bases. Germline-derived CDR1 and CDR2 are MGHRA and YSYEKL. Trimming removed 1 base from V and 8 bases from J; junction bases left unmatched: 11. This CDR3 is 16 amino acids long. CDR3 amino acids: CASSQAGRGGVDEQFF. The DNA of the CDR3 is TGCGCCAGCAGCCAAGCAGGTCGGGGAGGGGTCGATGAGCAGTTCTTC.

This clone showed up just once. DNA for the CDR3: TGTGCCAGCAGTTTGTCTGCCTACGAGCAGTACTTC. Its protein product is CASSLSAYEQYF. V gene TRBV28 combines with J gene TRBJ2-7; D gene unclear. Trimming removed 3 bases at V and 2 bases at J, with 5 bases between. This CDR3 has 12 amino acids. CDR1 is MDHEN and CDR2 is SYDVKM in the germline V gene.

The V call is TRBV9, the J call TRBJ2-3; TRBD2 might be the D (6 bases). The germline gives CDR1 SGDLS, CDR2 YYNGEE. Trimming cost V 0 bases and J 0 bases, with 11 bases left between them. The CDR3 sequence is 16 residues long. The CDR3 nucleotides read TGTGCCAGCAGCGTAGCGGGAGCAGCTAGCACAGATACGCAGTATTTT. Residues: CASSVAGAASTDTQYF.

V is TRBV11-2 and J is TRBJ2-2; D gene unclear. The V and J ends lost 7 bases and 0 bases respectively, with 15 bases between them. This CDR3 region has 16 residues. Germline CDR1 and CDR2: SGHAT and FQNNGV. The CDR3 nucleotides are TGTGCCAGCATGTCAAGCGCCTGGTCGAACACCGGGGAGCTGTTTTTT. This codes for CASMSSAWSNTGELFF.

The chain carries TRBV4-1 and TRBJ2-7, with TRBD1 matching over 9 bases. CDR1 and CDR2 (germline): MGHRA, YSYEKL. CDR3 length: 16 residues. J lost 2 bases, V lost 1 base, and 6 bases had no gene match. The CDR3 DNA reads TGCGCCAGCAGCCAAGTCTGGACAGGGGTCACCTACGAGCAGTACTTC. This gives the protein CASSQVWTGVTYEQYF.

V and J are TRBV11-2 and TRBJ2-7; 13 bases line up with TRBD2. J was trimmed by 3 bases and V by 4 bases; bases with no gene match: 9. The CDR3 has 17 amino acids. Germline values: CDR1 SGHAT, CDR2 FQNNGV. The CDR3 spells CASSSGLAGALRYEQYF. DNA of the CDR3: TGTGCCAGCAGCTCCGGACTAGCGGGAGCCCTGCGCTACGAGCAGTACTTC.

The rearrangement uses TRBV28 and TRBJ2-7, with D perhaps TRBD1 (6 bases). Trimming removed 8 bases at V and 7 bases at J, with 18 bases between. Germline V CDR1 and CDR2: MDHEN, SYDVKM. CDR3 length equals 13 residues. The DNA of the CDR3 is TGTGCCAGCCAGACAGGTATGACGGAAGAGCAGTACTTC. Protein sequence: CASQTGMTEEQYF.

This rearrangement joins TRBV30 to TRBJ1-1, with TRBD1 as a possible D gene (6 bases). Germline V CDR1 and CDR2: GTSNPN, SVGIG (reference sequence). V lost 0 bases to trimming and J lost 2 bases, with 7 bases between them. This CDR3 has 13 amino acids. CDR3: CAWSVQGNTEAFF. As DNA, the CDR3 is TGTGCCTGGAGTGTACAGGGAAACACTGAAGCTTTCTTT.

The rearrangement links TRBV5-4 to TRBJ2-3; 10 bases are a match to TRBD2. In germline, CDR1 is SGHNT, CDR2 YYREEE (reference sequence). V shed 0 bases, J shed 1 base, and the junction held 5 bases outside the gene matches. This CDR3 is 17 amino acids long. The CDR3 nucleotides are TGTGCCAGCAGCTTGGGGCTAGCGGGGGCTGGCACAGATACGCAGTATTTT. Encoded protein: CASSLGLAGAGTDTQYF.

This clone was found a few times. V and J are TRBV4-1 and TRBJ2-7, with TRBD2 matching over 9 bases. Germline CDR1 is MGHRA and CDR2 is YSYEKL. The CDR3 length is 14 residues. V shed 4 bases, J shed 1 base, and the junction held 2 bases outside the gene matches. CDR3 sequence (DNA): TGCGCCAGCAGCCCGGGACTAGCTTCCTACGAGCAGTACTTC. Translation gives CASSPGLASYEQYF.

The V gene is TRBV5-5, the J gene TRBJ2-7; 9 bases map to TRBD2. CDR3 length: 15 residues. V was clipped by 6 bases and J by 3 bases; unmatched bases: 10. CDR1 SGHKS and CDR2 YYEKEE come from the germline V gene (reference sequence). The CDR3 sequence: CASTMGAGGGYEQYF. CDR3 bases: TGTGCCAGCACCATGGGGGCGGGAGGGGGCTACGAGCAGTACTTC.

This sequence joins TRBV27 and TRBJ2-3; 10 nucleotides align to TRBD2. The CDR3 is 19 amino acids. The germline V gene encodes CDR1 MNHEY and CDR2 SMNVEV (reference sequence). Trimming at V came to 0 bases and at J to 6 bases, leaving 15 bases not matched to a gene. Written as DNA, the CDR3 is TGTGCCAGCAGTTTATCGATAGGGGGAGCGGGGGGGCCCCGCGATACGCAGTATTTT. This translates into CASSLSIGGAGGPRDTQYF.

V and J are TRBV27 and TRBJ2-7, with 8 nucleotides matching TRBD1. This CDR3 is built from 15 residues. Germline trimming cut 2 bases from V and 4 bases from J; bases unmatched to any gene: 7. From germline, CDR1 is MNHEY and CDR2 SMNVEV (reference sequence). The CDR3 loop reads CASSLTGTGGYEQYF. In DNA, the CDR3 is TGTGCCAGCAGTTTAACCGGGACAGGTGGGTACGAGCAGTACTTC.

V is TRBV5-4 and J is TRBJ2-3; 11 bases fit TRBD2. Germline lookup yields CDR1 SGHNT and CDR2 YYREEE (reference sequence). The CDR3 loop spans 17 amino acids. The V and J ends lost 4 bases and 7 bases, in that order; junction bases with no gene match: 14. The CDR3 DNA sequence: TGTGCCAGCAGCCACCAGAAACGTCTAGCGGGAGGAAATACGCAGTATTTT. Amino acid sequence: CASSHQKRLAGGNTQYF. The full variable domain, completed using reference TRBV5-4 and TRBJ2-3, is ETGVTQSPTHLIKTRGQQVTLRCSSQSGHNTVSWYQQALGQGPQFIFQYYREEENGRGNFPPRFSGLQFPNYSSELNVNALELDDSALYLCASSHQKRLAGGNTQYFGPGTRLTVL.

This sequence joins TRBV11-2 and TRBJ1-1, with a tentative D call TRBD1 (5 bases). The CDR3 sequence is 18 residues long. In germline, CDR1 is SGHAT, CDR2 FQNNGV. Trimming cost V 3 bases and J 0 bases, with 20 bases left between them. The CDR3 DNA is TGTGCCAGCAGCTTTTTAAACAGGTTACTTTTCATGAACACTGAAGCTTTCTTT. It encodes CASSFLNRLLFMNTEAFF.

The genes are TRBV18 and TRBJ1-6; 8 bases match TRBD1. The CDR3 runs 14 residues. The junction had 8 bases not matched to a gene; V was cut back by 6 bases and J by 10 bases. Germline V lookup: CDR1 KGHSH, CDR2 LQKENI. In DNA form, the CDR3 reads TGTGCCAGCTCCTTCGGACAGGGCCGATCACCCCTCCACTTT. The encoded protein is CASSFGQGRSPLHF.

J is TRBJ2-1 and V is TRBV7-3; D is unresolved. Looked up from germline, CDR1 is SGHTA and CDR2 is FQGTGA. V lost 6 bases and J lost 9, with 18 bases in between. CDR3 length: 14 residues. The DNA for the CDR3 is TGTGCCAGCAGGGTTGGCGGTTTTGACGGTGAGCAGTTCTTC. Translation gives CASRVGGFDGEQFF. Drawing the rest from reference TRBV7-3 and TRBJ2-1, the complete variable domain is GAGVSQTPSNKVTEKGKYVELRCDPISGHTALYWYRQSLGQGPEFLIYFQGTGAADDSGLPNDRFFAVRPEGSVSTLKIQRTERGDSAVYLCASRVGGFDGEQFFGPGTRLTVL.

The DNA for the CDR3 is TGTGCCAGCAGCTCTCCCACCGGGACAGGCTACAATGAGCAGTTCTTC. As protein: CASSSPTGTGYNEQFF. The chain uses TRBV7-9 and TRBJ2-1; 8 bases are shared with TRBD1. V shed 4 bases, J shed 3 bases, and the junction held 8 bases outside the gene matches. Germline CDR1 reads SEHNR; CDR2 reads FQNEAQ (reference sequence). This CDR3 has 16 amino acids.

This clone was picked up a small number of times. The CDR3 reads CASSVSRQPNSPLHF. CDR3 nucleotides: TGTGCCAGCAGCGTTAGTCGACAGCCAAATTCACCCCTCCACTTT. This chain joins TRBV3-1 (or the pseudogene TRBV3-2) and TRBJ1-6, with TRBD1 as a possible D gene (5 bases). The CDR3 is 15 amino acids. Trimming took 5 bases from V and 7 from J, leaving 15 bases between them. Germline CDR1 and CDR2: LGHDT and YNNKEL (reference sequence).

This clone has just one count. The gene calls are TRBV27 and TRBJ2-2, with TRBD2 as a possible D gene (6 bases). Germline-derived CDR1 and CDR2 are MNHEY and SMNVEV (reference sequence). With 3 bases removed from V and 4 bases from J, the gap between germline ends came to 12 bases. This CDR3 has 15 amino acids. The CDR3: CASSFRRLGTGELFF. Written as DNA, the CDR3 is TGTGCCAGCAGTTTCCGTCGACTAGGCACCGGGGAGCTGTTTTTT.

This chain uses TRBV7-2 with TRBJ1-2; TRBD1 aligns across 8 bases. V lost 3 bases and J lost 3; bases outside the gene matches: 6. The CDR3 runs 15 residues. From germline, CDR1 is SGHTA and CDR2 FQGNSA. The CDR3 region is CASSLDQGAHYGYTF. CDR3 nucleotide sequence: TGTGCCAGCAGCTTGGATCAGGGGGCTCACTATGGCTACACCTTC.

Note on this clone: Other DNA sequences in this specimen translate into the identical CDR3. The CDR3 bases are TGTGCCAGCAGCCAAGTTCGGTACGAGCAGTACTTC. It translates to CASSQVRYEQYF. The rearrangement joins TRBV3-1 (or the pseudogene TRBV3-2) to TRBJ2-7; D gene uncertain. This CDR3 has 12 residues. Germline CDR1 LGHDT, CDR2 YNNKEL (reference sequence). V was clipped by 1 base and J by 4 bases, with 5 bases between them.

The chain links TRBV28 to TRBJ1-1, with D tentatively TRBD1 (6 bases). V was pared by 3 bases and J by 0 bases, with 17 bases between. In germline, CDR1 is MDHEN, CDR2 SYDVKM. The CDR3 is made up of 17 amino acids. CDR3 in amino acids: CASSLWGRVNMNTEAFF. CDR3 nucleotide sequence: TGTGCCAGCAGTTTGTGGGGGCGAGTGAACATGAACACTGAAGCTTTCTTT.

This clone occurred a few times. The chain couples TRBV2 to TRBJ1-5; D gene ambiguous. CDR3 size: 13 residues. V dropped 8 bases and J dropped 4 bases, with 12 bases sitting between them. The germline V gene encodes CDR1 SNHLY and CDR2 FYNNEI. In nucleotides, the CDR3 is TGTGCCAGCGGAGGTCAGAATAATCAGCCCCAGCATTTT. Protein product: CASGGQNNQPQHF.

This chain links TRBV12-5 with TRBJ2-1; 7 positions agree with TRBD2. With V trimmed by 3 bases and J by 3 bases, 5 bases remained unmatched. This CDR3 has 15 amino acids. Germline V gene lookup returns CDR1 LGHNT and CDR2 FRNRAP. The CDR3 sequence is CASGLGGGIYNEQFF. CDR3 nucleotide sequence: TGTGCTAGTGGTTTAGGCGGGGGAATCTACAATGAGCAGTTCTTC. Together with reference TRBV12-5 and TRBJ2-1, the CDR3 gives the full variable domain: DARVTQTPRHKVTEMGQEVTMRCQPILGHNTVFWYRQTMMQGLELLAYFRNRAPLDDSGMPKDRFSAEMPDATLATLKIQPSEPRDSAVYFCASGLGGGIYNEQFFGPGTRLTVL.

This clone was seen only once. The genes are TRBV2 and TRBJ2-7; 9 nucleotides agree with TRBD1. Trimming at V came to 6 bases and at J to 1 base, leaving 4 bases not matched to a gene. CDR1 is SNHLY and CDR2 is FYNNEI in the germline V gene. This CDR3 spans 14 amino acids. CDR3 region: CASSRDRVSYEQYF. CDR3 in DNA: TGTGCCAGCAGCCGGGACAGGGTATCCTACGAGCAGTACTTC.

CDR3 DNA sequence: TGTGCCAGCTCACAAATTGAGGGGGCAAGCGCGGCTTCTGGAAACACCATATATTTT. Residues: CASSQIEGASAASGNTIYF. V is TRBV18 and J is TRBJ1-3, with TRBD1 matching 7 bases. The CDR3 sequence is 19 residues long. V lost 4 bases to trimming and J lost 1 base; unmatched junction nucleotides: 16. In germline, CDR1 is KGHSH, CDR2 LQKENI.

There are many counts of this clone. The chain has TRBV5-1 and TRBJ2-3; tentatively, D is TRBD2 (6 bases). Trimming left V 6 bases short and J 2 bases short, with 16 bases between. The CDR3 covers 15 residues. Germline CDR1 and CDR2: SGHRS and YFSETQ. DNA for the CDR3: TGCGCCAGCACCCACGACGGGGGAACCACAGATACGCAGTATTTT. Protein: CASTHDGGTTDTQYF.